The clone carrying this T cell receptor beta chain has just a few counts. Its specificity is unknown. This specimen comes from a study of blood T cells in healthy people across ages. As for the study in general: Through template switching, about one barcoded beta molecule was captured per two T cells, as measured in model experiments.

CDR1 is SNHLY, CDR2 FYNNEI, per germline. This CDR3 is 14 amino acids long. V was shortened by 5 bases and J by 5 bases, with 12 bases between the two germline ends. Points from the study as a whole: With age, beta diversity per million T cells declined roughly linearly, significantly by around 43. Fewer expanded clones and more diversity marked long-lived versus aged donors.

The second PCR ran roughly 6 to 11 cycles with a sample-barcoded 5' primer and J-beta primers. TCRdb ran MiXCR on the 5' RACE reads and lists one entry per CDR3 protein. The data show around 940,000 distinct CDR3 sequences, roughly half seen once. The chain has TRBV2 and TRBJ2-2; D possibly corresponds to TRBD2 (6 bases). The sample comprised blood. The receptor comes from a woman aged 55-69 years in good health. The CDR3, as DNA: TGTGCCAGCAGTCCTACTAGCAGAACCGGGGAGCTGTTTTTT. This gives the protein CASSPTSRTGELFF. Looking up the rest from reference TRBV2 and TRBJ2-2 gives the full variable domain: EPEVTQTPSHQVTQMGQEVILRCVPISNHLYFYWYRQILGQKVEFLVSFYNNEISEKSEIFDDQFSVERPDGSNFTLKIRSTKLEDSAMYFCASSPTSRTGELFFGEGSRLTVL.